A selection of T cell receptor beta chains follows, all from one sample in a study of response to subunit inactivated influenza vaccine. TCRdb reprocessed the RT-PCR reads with MiXCR, giving one entry per CDR3 protein. The table lists approximately 160,000 distinct CDR3 sequences, 9.5% to 12% of them singletons, with under 40% in the top ten. The sequencing here drew on CD8+ T cells sorted from PBMCs, taken approximately 25 months after vaccination. The receptors derive from a man in his fifties or sixties who received an inactivated influenza vaccine. Each CDR3 is given with its conserved first and last residue. A D gene is named only where the DNA matches it firmly. A clone size is listed for some rows: how often the clone was seen (once, few, many), or a class if it is expanded.

abundance: .; v_gene: TRBV6-5; d_gene: TRBD1; j_gene: TRBJ2-1; CDR3nt: TGTGCCAGCAGTTACTTTGGGACAGACAATGAGCAGTTCTTC; CDR3aa: CASSYFGTDNEQFF
abundance: many; v_gene: TRBV30; d_gene: .; j_gene: TRBJ1-5; CDR3nt: TGTGCCTGGAGCCCCGGACATCTTAGCAATCAGCCCCAGCATTTT; CDR3aa: CAWSPGHLSNQPQHF
abundance: .; v_gene: TRBV11-2; d_gene: .; j_gene: TRBJ1-1; CDR3nt: TGTGCCAGCAGTCAGGGGCTACTGAACACTGAAGCTTTCTTT; CDR3aa: CASSQGLLNTEAFF
abundance: few; v_gene: TRBV7-9; d_gene: TRBD2; j_gene: TRBJ2-5; CDR3nt: TGTGCCAGCAGCTTAGGGACTAGTACCGTGAAGTCCCAGTACTTC; CDR3aa: CASSLGTSTVKSQYF
abundance: .; v_gene: TRBV9; d_gene: .; j_gene: TRBJ2-5; CDR3nt: TGTGCCAGCAGCAAGAGGGACCTTTACGGAGAGACCCAGTACTTC; CDR3aa: CASSKRDLYGETQYF
abundance: many; v_gene: TRBV6-1; d_gene: TRBD2; j_gene: TRBJ2-7; CDR3nt: TGTGCCAGCACCACCTGGACTAGTTTGCAACCCAAGCAGTACTTC; CDR3aa: CASTTWTSLQPKQYF
abundance: few; v_gene: TRBV6-2/TRBV6-3; d_gene: TRBD2; j_gene: TRBJ2-3; CDR3nt: TGTGCCAGCCGACGGGGGGACTATCGCACAGATACGCAGTATTTT; CDR3aa: CASRRGDYRTDTQYF
abundance: few; v_gene: TRBV10-3; d_gene: TRBD2; j_gene: TRBJ2-1; CDR3nt: TGTGCCATCAGTGGAGCGGGGGGGGACAATGAGCAGTTCTTC; CDR3aa: CAISGAGGDNEQFF
abundance: few; v_gene: TRBV20-1; d_gene: TRBD1; j_gene: TRBJ1-1; CDR3nt: TGCAGTGCTAGAGATTGGGGACAGGGGACCACTGAAGCTTTCTTT; CDR3aa: CSARDWGQGTTEAFF
abundance: .; v_gene: TRBV20-1; d_gene: .; j_gene: TRBJ2-3; CDR3nt: TGCAGTGCTAGAGATCTAAGCACAGAAGATACGCAGTATTTT; CDR3aa: CSARDLSTEDTQYF